These T cell receptor beta chains were read from a single sample in a study of post-analysis software for immune sequencing data. MiXCR, applied by TCRdb to the PCR reads, yields one record per CDR3 protein. The sample records hundreds of thousands of distinct CDR3 sequences, approximately 30% being singletons. The sample was blood. These receptors originate from a girl aged 5-17 years with multiple sclerosis. CDR3s include the opening cysteine and the closing phenylalanine or tryptophan. D genes are given only for firm matches. Clone size is stated in some rows and not others, as once, few, many or a class when expanded.

TRBJ2-1 20 TRBV4-1 NA TRBD2 TGCGCCAGCAGCCAAGAGCGTCTCCGTGGGACTAGCGGCTCCTACAATGAGCAGTTCTTC CASSQERLRGTSGSYNEQFF
TRBJ2-1 16 TRBV7-7 NA TRBD2 TGTGCTAGCAGCTTAGAGGGCGGGGGGGCCGGTGATGAGCAGTTCTTC CASSLEGGGAGDEQFF
TRBJ2-2 15 TRBV5-1 NA TRBD1 TGCGCCAGCAGCGAAAGGACAGGGGATGGAGGGGAGCTGTTTTTT CASSERTGDGGELFF
TRBJ2-1 16 TRBV7-9 NA TRBD2 TGTGCCAGCAGCCGGACCTCCGGGACTAGCGGTCCTGAGCAGTTCTTC CASSRTSGTSGPEQFF
TRBJ1-1 13 TRBV27 NA NA TGTGCCAGCAGTTTCTGGAAGGACACTGAAGCTTTCTTT CASSFWKDTEAFF
TRBJ2-7 12 TRBV2 many NA TGTGCCAGCGCAACTAGTTACCACGAGCAGTACTTC CASATSYHEQYF
TRBJ1-4 15 TRBV5-1 NA NA TGCGCCAGCAGCTTGGTTTGGGGGGCTAATGAAAAACTGTTTTTT CASSLVWGANEKLFF
TRBJ2-3 16 TRBV7-2 many TRBD1 TGTGCCAGCAGCTTAGTCGGGACAGGGAGCACAGATACGCAGTATTTT CASSLVGTGSTDTQYF
TRBJ1-2 14 TRBV29-1 NA TRBD1 TGCAGCGTGGGGGTGACAGGGTCTAACTATGGCTACACCTTC CSVGVTGSNYGYTF
TRBJ1-5 13 TRBV6-5 few NA TGTGCCAGCAGTTACCGGCCCGGTCAGCCCCAGCATTTT CASSYRPGQPQHF
TRBJ1-5 14 TRBV6-6 few NA TGTGCCAGCAGCATGCGGGTGCCCAATCAGCCCCAGCATTTT CASSMRVPNQPQHF
TRBJ1-2 11 TRBV12-3/TRBV12-4 few TRBD1 TGTGCCAGCAGATTGACAGGGGGCTACACCTTC CASRLTGGYTF
TRBJ2-1 13 TRBV5-1 many NA TGCGCCAGCAGCTTGGAGGGGACATTTGAGCAGTTCTTC CASSLEGTFEQFF